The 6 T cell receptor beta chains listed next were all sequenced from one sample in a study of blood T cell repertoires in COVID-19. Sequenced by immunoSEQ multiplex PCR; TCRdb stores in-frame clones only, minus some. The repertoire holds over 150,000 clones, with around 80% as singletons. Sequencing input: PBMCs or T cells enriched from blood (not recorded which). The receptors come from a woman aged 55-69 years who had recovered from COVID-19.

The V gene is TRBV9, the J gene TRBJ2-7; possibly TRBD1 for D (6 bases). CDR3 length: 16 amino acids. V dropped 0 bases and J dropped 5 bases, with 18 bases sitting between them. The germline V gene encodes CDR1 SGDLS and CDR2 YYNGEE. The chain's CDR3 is CASSVATVQGFNEQYF. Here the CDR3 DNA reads TGTGCCAGCAGCGTAGCTACGGTACAGGGCTTCAACGAGCAGTACTTC.

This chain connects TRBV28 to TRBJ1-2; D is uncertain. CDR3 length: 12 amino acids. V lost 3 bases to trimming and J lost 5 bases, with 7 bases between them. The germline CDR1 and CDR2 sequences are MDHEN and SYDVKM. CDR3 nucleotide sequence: TGTGCCAGCAGTTTCGGTCTGTATGGCTACACCTTC. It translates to CASSFGLYGYTF.

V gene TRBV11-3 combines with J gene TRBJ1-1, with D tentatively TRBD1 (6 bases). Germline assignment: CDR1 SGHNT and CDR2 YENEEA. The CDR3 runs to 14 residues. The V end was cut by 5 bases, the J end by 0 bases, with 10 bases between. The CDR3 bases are TGTGCCAGCAGCCTACAGGGTTTGAACACTGAAGCTTTCTTT. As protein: CASSLQGLNTEAFF.

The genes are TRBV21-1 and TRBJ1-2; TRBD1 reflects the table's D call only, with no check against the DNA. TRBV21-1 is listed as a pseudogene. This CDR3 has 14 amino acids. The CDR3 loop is CASSKMAGCRGYTF. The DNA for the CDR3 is TGTGCCAGCAGCAAAATGGCAGGGTGTCGCGGCTACACCTTC.

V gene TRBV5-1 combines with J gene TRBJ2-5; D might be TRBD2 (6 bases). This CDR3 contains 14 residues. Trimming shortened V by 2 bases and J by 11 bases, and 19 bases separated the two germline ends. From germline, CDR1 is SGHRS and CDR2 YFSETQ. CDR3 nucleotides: TGCGCCAGCAGCTTAGAGGGTTTTGGGGACTGGCAGTACTTC. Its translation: CASSLEGFGDWQYF.

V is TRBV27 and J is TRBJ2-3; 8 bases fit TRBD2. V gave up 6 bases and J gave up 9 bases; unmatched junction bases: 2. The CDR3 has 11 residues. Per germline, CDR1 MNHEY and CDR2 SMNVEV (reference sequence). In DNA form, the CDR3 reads TGTGCCAGCAGCAAGCGGGAGACGCAGTATTTT. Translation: CASSKRETQYF.